This record covers a single TCR beta chain. The target antigen is unknown. CD4+ T cells from unexposed donors were obtained before the COVID-19 pandemic (2011-2018). After about 10 days of culture, CD4+ T cells were isolated. As cell numbers allowed, unexposed-donor CD4+ T cells faced SARS-CoV-2 S/N and four cold-coronavirus spikes. This specimen comes from a study of CD4 T cells in relation to SARS-CoV-2 and coronaviruses. V was clipped by 0 bases and J by 0 bases; unmatched bases: 0. Per the germline V gene, CDR1 is MNHEY and CDR2 is SVGEGT. This CDR3 is 15 amino acids long. Study-wide points: Compared with monoreactive clones, crossreactive clones showed significantly weaker SARS-CoV-2 expansion.

This table comes from immunoSEQ multiplex PCR, and its TCRdb copy is limited to in-frame clones, with some not included. The top ten hold more than 20% of the sample, which has 30,000 or so clones, over 60% seen once. V gene TRBV6-2 or TRBV6-3 combines with J gene TRBJ1-1; 8 bases line up with TRBD1. Material for sequencing was CD4+ T cells from PBMCs, cultured in vitro. This TCR was recovered from a human donor in good health. The CDR3 DNA reads as TGTGCCAGCAGTTACTCGGGACAGGTGAACACTGAAGCTTTCTTT. Its protein product is CASSYSGQVNTEAFF.